Presented here are 8 T cell receptor beta chains from one specimen sequenced in a study of identical twins. MiXCR, run by TCRdb on the 5' RACE reads, gives a single entry per CDR3 protein. The sample records 350,000 to 400,000 distinct CDR3 sequences, 9% being singletons. The sequencing sample was made of naive T cells sorted from blood. The origin of the receptors is a woman between 45 and 65 years old in good health.

This clonotype has at least ten counts. The gene calls are TRBV14 and TRBJ1-1; TRBD1 might be the D (5 bases). Per the germline V gene, CDR1 is SGHDN and CDR2 is FVKESK. The V end was cut by 6 bases, the J end by 0 bases, with 11 bases between. The CDR3 has 14 residues. The CDR3 region has the DNA TGTGCCAGCAGTCCCAGGGCCCTGAACACTGAAGCTTTCTTT. This encodes CASSPRALNTEAFF.

V and J are TRBV28 and TRBJ2-5; 7 positions agree with TRBD2. The CDR3 is 14 amino acids. V shed 6 bases, J shed 5 bases, and the junction held 9 bases outside the gene matches. Germline CDR1 MDHEN, CDR2 SYDVKM. CDR3 in amino acids: CASRAAGPGETQYF. CDR3 sequence (DNA): TGTGCCAGCAGAGCAGCGGGGCCGGGGGAGACCCAGTACTTC.

This clonotype occurred a few times. The chain is built from TRBV4-2 and TRBJ2-3, with 10 bases matching TRBD2. V shed 0 bases, J shed 1 base, and the junction held 4 bases outside the gene matches. The CDR3 has 17 residues. Per germline, CDR1 LGHNA and CDR2 YNFKEQ. The CDR3 DNA reads TGTGCCAGCAGCCAAGATGTTGGGACTAGCGGCACAGATACGCAGTATTTT. This gives the protein CASSQDVGTSGTDTQYF.

There are many counts of this clonotype. Sequence at one end of the junction differs from germline and may be a read error. The chain links TRBV5-1 to TRBJ2-1; unclear D gene. Germline CDR1 SGHRS, CDR2 YFSETQ. The CDR3 loop spans 14 amino acids. CDR3 residues: CASSLESSYNEQFF. CDR3 in DNA: TGTGCCAGCAGCTTAGAGAGCTCCTACAATGAGCAGTTCTTC.

This clonotype appeared a few times. The chain combines TRBV30 with TRBJ1-1; perhaps TRBD1 as D (6 bases). CDR3 length: 13 amino acids. Germline V CDR1 and CDR2: GTSNPN, SVGIG (reference sequence). V lost 6 bases and J 2 bases, leaving 13 bases between the germline ends. The CDR3 DNA follows: TGTGCCTGTGAGGGACACCTCAACACTGAAGCTTTCTTT. Translation: CACEGHLNTEAFF.

On this clonotype itself: Relative to the germline gene, one junction end is altered; a read error may explain this. The V and J genes are TRBV29-1 and TRBJ2-7; TRBD1 agrees at 9 bases. CDR3 length: 12 residues. Germline-derived CDR1 and CDR2 are SQVTM and ANQGSEA. CDR3 in amino acids: CMGDRASYEQYF. CDR3 DNA: TGTATGGGGGACAGGGCTTCCTACGAGCAGTACTTC.

This clonotype has ten or more counts. The chain links TRBV18 to TRBJ1-5; 7 nucleotides line up with TRBD1. The germline gives CDR1 KGHSH, CDR2 LQKENI. The CDR3 is 16 residues long. V lost 3 bases and J lost 7; bases outside the gene matches: 12. CDR3 sequence (DNA): TGTGCCAGCTCACCGCTGGGACAGCCATCGGGGCAGCCCCAGCATTTT. Its protein is CASSPLGQPSGQPQHF.

In this sample, this clonotype turned up a few times. This chain links TRBV7-2 with TRBJ2-1; perhaps TRBD2 as D (6 bases). The germline V and J ends were trimmed by 1 base and 5 bases, with 9 bases remaining between them. Germline CDR1 SGHTA, CDR2 FQGNSA. The CDR3 is made up of 14 amino acids. For the CDR3, the DNA is TGTGCCAGCAGCTTAGAGGGACTGAACAATGAGCAGTTCTTC. Its protein is CASSLEGLNNEQFF.